This TCR beta chain was found in a study of T cell responses to AZD1222 COVID-19 vaccine. Remarks on this clone: Its matching antigen is unknown.

Doses given second, at about 4 or about 12 weeks, were pooled. General study points: Donors in the cohort were predominantly white British and more often female, and clonal diversity was possibly underestimated. Researchers took repertoire samples only after the peak T cell response had come. At baseline, just five to seven AZD1222 recipients tested seropositive.

V trimming: 5 bases; J trimming: 4 bases; junction bases outside the gene matches: 3. The CDR3 extends over 14 amino acids. Germline CDR1 reads LNHDA; CDR2 reads SQIVND (reference sequence). Generated by immunoSEQ multiplex PCR, the TCRdb table keeps only in-frame clones and is missing some. Of 90,000 to 120,000 clones listed, about nine tenths are singletons. The chain links TRBV19 to TRBJ2-1, with 9 positions matching TRBD2. The sequenced sample was peripheral blood, obtained 28 days after the second AZD1222 dose. The TCR sequence derives from an adult who received the AZD1222 COVID-19 vaccine. CDR3 bases: TGTGCCAGTAGTCCAGCGGGAGGTTACAATGAGCAGTTCTTC. It codes for CASSPAGGYNEQFF.